This TCR beta chain comes out of a study of T cells in Graves' hyperthyroidism and ophthalmopathy. Study information: Once the initial diagnosis was made, peripheral blood was obtained before any treatment.

This clonotype was counted at least ten times. Germline CDR1 and CDR2: SGDLS and YYNGEE. Between the trimmed V and J ends, which lost 0 bases and 3 bases, there was a span of 7 bases. The CDR3 runs to 14 residues. RNA transcripts gave rise to amplified TCR beta CDR3 regions. An initial round of RT-PCR targeting the TCR CDR3 relied on the HTBI primer set. TCRdb re-called the multiplex PCR reads with MiXCR, one entry per CDR3 protein. The profile shows around 520,000 distinct CDR3 sequences, 14% of them singletons. The chain couples TRBV9 to TRBJ1-5; D is ambiguous. This receptor was obtained from a woman in her 40s with Graves' hyperthyroidism. The sample comprised blood. This CDR3 is CASSVGTSNQPQHF. CDR3 DNA: TGTGCCAGCAGCGTAGGAACTTCCAATCAGCCCCAGCATTTT.